These T cell receptor beta chains were read from a single sample in a study of T cells in Graves' hyperthyroidism and ophthalmopathy. One entry per CDR3 protein, called by TCRdb with MiXCR from the multiplex PCR reads. The table includes more than 150,000 distinct CDR3 sequences, around 15% detected once. Sequencing was performed on blood. The receptors derive from a woman aged 45-65 years with Graves' hyperthyroidism. Both conserved end residues are part of each CDR3. D genes are given only for firm matches. Some rows have no size entry. The others give once, few or many, or a class for an expanded clone.

many | - | TRBJ2-5 | TRBV28 | TGTGCCAGCAGCAGCAGGGTTCTACAAGAGACCCAGTACTTC | CASSSRVLQETQYF
many | TRBD1 | TRBJ1-1 | TRBV19 | TGTGCCAGTAGGAATAGGGGACAGGGGCCGAACACTGAAGCTTTCTTT | CASRNRGQGPNTEAFF
many | TRBD1 | TRBJ1-4 | TRBV2 | TGTGCCAGCAGTCCAGGGGGCCTCGGGACAATCGCAACTAATGAAAAACTGTTTTTT | CASSPGGLGTIATNEKLFF
many | TRBD2 | TRBJ2-7 | TRBV7-2 | TGTGCCAGCAGCTTAGTGTCGGGGGGGTTGTACGCTGAGCAGTACTTC | CASSLVSGGLYAEQYF
many | TRBD1 | TRBJ1-2 | TRBV28 | TGTGCCAGCAGCCTCGACAGGGTAGGAGGCTACACCTTC | CASSLDRVGGYTF
many | - | TRBJ1-6 | TRBV15 | TGTGCCACCAGCAAGCTCCGGGGCTTCGATAATTCACCCCTCCACTTT | CATSKLRGFDNSPLHF
many | - | TRBJ1-1 | TRBV6-2/TRBV6-3 | TGTGCCAGCAGTTGGGCCAGAAGCAAACGAAACACTGAAGCTTTCTTT | CASSWARSKRNTEAFF
few | - | TRBJ2-4 | TRBV5-6 | TGTGCCAGCAGCGCCCTTAAGGGAATTCAGTACTTC | CASSALKGIQYF
many | - | TRBJ2-7 | TRBV2 | TGTGCCAGCAAAGACGGCTACGAGCAGTACTTC | CASKDGYEQYF
many | - | TRBJ2-1 | TRBV20-1 | TGCAGTGCTCTACCTCCGACAGGAATCAATGAGCAGTTCTTC | CSALPPTGINEQFF
many | - | TRBJ1-1 | TRBV20-1 | TGCAGTGCTAGAGGAGGGCGGCAGTCATACACTGAAGCTTTCTTT | CSARGGRQSYTEAFF
few | TRBD1 | TRBJ1-4 | TRBV5-1 | TGCGCCAGCAGCTTGGCCGGGACAGGGGGAGAAAAACTGTTTTTT | CASSLAGTGGEKLFF
many | TRBD1 | TRBJ1-1 | TRBV6-5 | TGTGCCAGCAGTTACTCAGCACAGGGGGCAAGCACTTCTGAAGCTTTCTTT | CASSYSAQGASTSEAFF
many | TRBD1 | TRBJ2-2 | TRBV6-1 | TGTGCCAGCAGGTGGACAGGGGACACCGGGGAGCTGTTTTTT | CASRWTGDTGELFF
- | - | TRBJ1-1 | TRBV13 | TGTGCCAACAGCTTGACCTCAACTGAAGCTTTCTTT | CANSLTSTEAFF
few | - | TRBJ2-3 | TRBV5-1 | TGCGCCAGCAGCTTGTTAGTGACCCCGTTAGATACGCAGTATTTT | CASSLLVTPLDTQYF
- | - | TRBJ1-2 | TRBV25-1 | TGTGCCAGCGGGGAGGACTACACCTTC | CASGEDYTF
many | - | TRBJ1-4 | TRBV3-1 | TGTGCCAGCAGCCAAACAGGGACTTTCCCTAATGAAAAACTGTTTTTT | CASSQTGTFPNEKLFF
many | - | TRBJ1-1 | TRBV12-3/TRBV12-4 | TGTGCCAGCAGTCCCCAGGTAAGAGCAAACACTGAAGCTTTCTTT | CASSPQVRANTEAFF
- | TRBD1 | TRBJ2-5 | TRBV7-8 | TGTGCCAGCAGCAGAAATACAGGGGGCGGGGGTGAGACCCAGTACTTC | CASSRNTGGGGETQYF
many | - | TRBJ1-2 | TRBV6-2/TRBV6-3 | TGTGCCAGCAGCCGCCCGGTGGGTCATGGCTACACCTTC | CASSRPVGHGYTF
- | TRBD1 | TRBJ2-4 | TRBV20-1 | TGCAGCCCCGGACAGGACCTAGCCAAAAACATTCAGTACTTC | CSPGQDLAKNIQYF
- | TRBD1 | TRBJ2-7 | TRBV7-8 | TGTGCCAGCAGCCCCCCCGGGACAGGGCTGCACGAGCAGTACTTC | CASSPPGTGLHEQYF
many | TRBD1 | TRBJ1-2 | TRBV7-2 | TGTGCCAGCAGCTCCCGGACAGGGGCTAACTATGGCTACACCTTC | CASSSRTGANYGYTF
many | - | TRBJ1-5 | TRBV20-1 | TGCAGTGCTTTAGGTCTTAGCAATCAGCCCCAGCATTTT | CSALGLSNQPQHF